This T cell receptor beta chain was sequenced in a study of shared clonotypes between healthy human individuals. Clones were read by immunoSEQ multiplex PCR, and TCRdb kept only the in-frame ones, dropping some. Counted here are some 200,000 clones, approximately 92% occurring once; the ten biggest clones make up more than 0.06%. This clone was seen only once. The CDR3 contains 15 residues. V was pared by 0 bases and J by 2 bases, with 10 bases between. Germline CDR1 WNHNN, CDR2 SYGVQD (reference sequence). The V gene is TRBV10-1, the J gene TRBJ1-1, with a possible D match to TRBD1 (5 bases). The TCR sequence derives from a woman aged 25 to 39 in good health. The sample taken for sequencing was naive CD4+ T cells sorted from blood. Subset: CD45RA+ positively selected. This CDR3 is CASSESPGPNTEAFF. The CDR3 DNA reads TGCGCCAGCAGTGAGTCGCCAGGGCCCAACACTGAAGCTTTCTTT.